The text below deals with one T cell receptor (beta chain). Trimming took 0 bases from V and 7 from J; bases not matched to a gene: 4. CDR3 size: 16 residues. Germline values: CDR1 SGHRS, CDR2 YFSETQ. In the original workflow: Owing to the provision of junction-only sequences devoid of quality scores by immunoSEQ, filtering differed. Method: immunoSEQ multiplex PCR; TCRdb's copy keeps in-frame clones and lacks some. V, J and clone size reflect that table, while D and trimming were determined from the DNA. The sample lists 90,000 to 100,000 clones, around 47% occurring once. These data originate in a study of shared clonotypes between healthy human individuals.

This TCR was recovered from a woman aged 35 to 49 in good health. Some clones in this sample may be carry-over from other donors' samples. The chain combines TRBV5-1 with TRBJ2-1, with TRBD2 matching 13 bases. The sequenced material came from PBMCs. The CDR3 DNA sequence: TGCGCCAGCAGCTTGGCGGGACTAGCGGGATATAATGAGCAGTTCTTC. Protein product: CASSLAGLAGYNEQFF.